The 8 T cell receptor beta chains given below trace back to one sample, sequenced in a study of shared clonotypes between healthy human individuals. Terminally differentiated effector memory CD45RA+ cells were excluded by CCR7 positive selection of CD45RO-negative cells. Libraries were prepared by immunoSEQ multiplex PCR; TCRdb keeps only in-frame clonotypes and omits some of them. Here the sample spans about 1,800,000 clones, less than 95% being singletons. The specimen sequenced was naive CD8+ T cells sorted from blood. The receptors derive from a man aged 18-30 years in good health.

This clone has a handful of counts. The same CDR3 also results from other DNA sequences found in this sample. The chain has TRBV27 and TRBJ2-1, with 11 nucleotides matching TRBD1. Germline values: CDR1 MNHEY, CDR2 SMNVEV (reference sequence). V was pared by 3 bases and J by 2 bases, with 0 bases of the junction left unmatched. The CDR3 has 15 residues. The CDR3 region has the DNA TGTGCCAGCAGTTTGGGACAGGGGGCCTACAATGAGCAGTTCTTC. Amino acids: CASSLGQGAYNEQFF.

This clone was seen a single time. J is TRBJ1-2 and V is TRBV4-1; weak D call: TRBD1 (5 bases). This CDR3 has 15 amino acids. Trimming took off 0 bases at V and 0 bases at J, with 8 bases between the two ends. Germline CDR1 MGHRA, CDR2 YSYEKL. CDR3 coding DNA: TGCGCCAGCAGCCAAGATCCAGGGACTAACTATGGCTACACCTTC. Encoded protein: CASSQDPGTNYGYTF.

The chain is built from TRBV5-6 and TRBJ1-4; 9 positions agree with TRBD1. The CDR3 contains 14 residues. Germline assignment: CDR1 SGHDT and CDR2 YYEEEE. V dropped 5 bases and J dropped 7; count of bases not matched to a gene: 6. The DNA of the CDR3 is TGTGCCAGCAGGAACGGGACAGGGCTTGAAAAACTGTTTTTT. Encoded protein: CASRNGTGLEKLFF.

The chain links TRBV18 to TRBJ2-7, with 12 bases aligning to TRBD1. CDR1 and CDR2 (germline): KGHSH, LQKENI. The CDR3 runs 14 residues. V lost 5 bases to trimming and J lost 6 bases; unmatched junction nucleotides: 5. CDR3 coding DNA: TGTGCCAGCTCATCCGGGACAGGGGGCGGCGAGCAGTACTTC. Encoded protein: CASSSGTGGGEQYF.

This rearrangement joins TRBV5-6 to TRBJ1-2, with D hard to call. This CDR3 is built from 14 residues. V was clipped by 5 bases and J by 3 bases, with 14 bases between them. Per the germline V gene, CDR1 is SGHDT and CDR2 is YYEEEE. The CDR3 loop is CASRTYGADYGYTF. In nucleotides, the CDR3 is TGTGCCAGCAGAACTTACGGCGCTGACTATGGCTACACCTTC.

With respect to this clone: Different DNA sequences within this sample yield the same CDR3. This rearrangement joins TRBV6-1 to TRBJ2-2; no firm D call. Trimming left V 6 bases short and J 7 bases short, with 3 bases between. This CDR3 comprises 10 residues. CDR1 is MNHNS, CDR2 SASEGT, per germline. The CDR3 DNA reads as TGTGCCAGCAGAGACGGGGAGCTGTTTTTT. Its translation is CASRDGELFF.

The CDR3 reads CASSPKGLPSYNEQFF. DNA for the CDR3: TGTGCCAGCAGCCCAAAGGGGCTCCCTTCCTACAATGAGCAGTTCTTC. The chain has TRBV5-4 and TRBJ2-1, with D possibly matching TRBD1 (5 bases). This CDR3 has 16 residues. The V gene lost 4 bases and the J gene lost 1 base, with 15 bases spanning the gap. The germline V gene encodes CDR1 SGHNT and CDR2 YYREEE (reference sequence).

As regards this clone: Other nucleotide sequences from this sample produce the same CDR3. The CDR3, as DNA: TGTGCCAGCAGCTTAAGAGGGCAAGAGACCCAGTACTTC. Amino acids: CASSLRGQETQYF. This sequence joins TRBV7-9 and TRBJ2-5, with D possibly TRBD2 on 5 matching bases. The CDR3 consists of 13 residues. Trimming cost V 2 bases and J 2 bases, with 6 bases left between them. CDR1 is SEHNR and CDR2 is FQNEAQ in the germline V gene (reference sequence). Full variable domain (remainder filled in from reference TRBV7-9 and TRBJ2-5): DTGVSQNPRHKITKRGQNVTFRCDPISEHNRLYWYRQTLGQGPEFLTYFQNEAQLEKSRLLSDRFSAERPKGSFSTLEIQRTEQGDSAMYLCASSLRGQETQYFGPGTRLLVL.